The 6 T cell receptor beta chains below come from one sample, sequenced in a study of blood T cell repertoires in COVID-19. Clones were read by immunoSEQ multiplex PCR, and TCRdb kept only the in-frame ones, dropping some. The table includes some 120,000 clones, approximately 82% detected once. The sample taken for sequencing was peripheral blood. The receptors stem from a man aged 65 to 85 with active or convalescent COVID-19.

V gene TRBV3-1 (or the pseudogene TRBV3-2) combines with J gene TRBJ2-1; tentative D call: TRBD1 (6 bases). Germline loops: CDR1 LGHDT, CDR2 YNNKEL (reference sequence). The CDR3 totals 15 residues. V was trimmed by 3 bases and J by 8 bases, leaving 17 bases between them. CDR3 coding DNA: TGTGCCAGCAGCCACGACAGGTGGTTCGGCGATGAGCAGTTCTTC. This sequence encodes CASSHDRWFGDEQFF.

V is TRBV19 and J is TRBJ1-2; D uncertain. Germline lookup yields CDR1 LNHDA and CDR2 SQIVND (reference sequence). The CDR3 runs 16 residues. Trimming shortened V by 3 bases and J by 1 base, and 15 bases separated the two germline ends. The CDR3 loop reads CASSILGGLLNYGYTF. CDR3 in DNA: TGTGCCAGTAGTATTTTAGGAGGACTACTTAACTATGGCTACACCTTC.

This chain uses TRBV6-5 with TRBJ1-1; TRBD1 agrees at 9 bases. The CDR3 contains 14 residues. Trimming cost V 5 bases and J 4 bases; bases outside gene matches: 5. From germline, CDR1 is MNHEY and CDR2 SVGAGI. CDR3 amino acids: CASSTRTGVTEAFF. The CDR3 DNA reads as TGTGCCAGCAGTACAAGGACAGGGGTCACTGAAGCTTTCTTT.

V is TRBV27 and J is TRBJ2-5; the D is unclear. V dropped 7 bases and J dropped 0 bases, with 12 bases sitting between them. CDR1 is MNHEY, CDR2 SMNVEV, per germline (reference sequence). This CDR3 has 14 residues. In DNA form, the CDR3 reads TGTGCCAGCACCCCCCTCCCGTACCAAGAGACCCAGTACTTC. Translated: CASTPLPYQETQYF.

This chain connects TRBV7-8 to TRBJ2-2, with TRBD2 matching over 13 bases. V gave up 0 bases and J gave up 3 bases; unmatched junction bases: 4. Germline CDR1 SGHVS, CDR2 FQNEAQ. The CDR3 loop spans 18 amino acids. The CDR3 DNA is TGTGCCAGCAGCTTAGCGGGACTAGCGGGGTGGGACACCGGGGAGCTGTTTTTT. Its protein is CASSLAGLAGWDTGELFF.

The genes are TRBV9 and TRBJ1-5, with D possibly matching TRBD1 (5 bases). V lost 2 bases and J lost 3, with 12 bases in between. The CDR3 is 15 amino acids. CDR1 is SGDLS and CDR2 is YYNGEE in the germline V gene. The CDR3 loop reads CASSVGGTPNQPQHF. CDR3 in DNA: TGTGCCAGCAGCGTTGGAGGGACCCCCAATCAGCCCCAGCATTTT.